The source of this T cell receptor beta chain is a study of blood T cell repertoires in COVID-19. In the study's own analysis: Amplification of reference gene primers provided the estimated nucleated cell counts. The data were produced by immunoSEQ multiplex PCR, yet TCRdb's version contains in-frame clones alone and is incomplete. The DNA gave D and trimming, while V, J and clone size come from that table. The table has 350,000 or so clones, roughly nine tenths seen once. The cohort comprised adults aged about 18 to 100 years residing in some 24 US areas. Cohorts were determined from participant-reported clinical history. Cohort 3 recovery required two negative PCRs, clearance, or symptom resolution. The CDR3 runs to 13 residues. Trimming cost V 4 bases and J 0 bases, with 6 bases left between them. Germline V lookup: CDR1 SGDLS, CDR2 YYNGEE.

The receptor was derived from a woman in her 30s who had recovered from COVID-19. Specimen: PBMCs or T cells enriched from blood (not recorded which). J is TRBJ2-3 and V is TRBV9, with no clear D. DNA of the CDR3: TGTGCCAGCAGCCCCCCTAGCACAGATACGCAGTATTTT. It encodes CASSPPSTDTQYF.